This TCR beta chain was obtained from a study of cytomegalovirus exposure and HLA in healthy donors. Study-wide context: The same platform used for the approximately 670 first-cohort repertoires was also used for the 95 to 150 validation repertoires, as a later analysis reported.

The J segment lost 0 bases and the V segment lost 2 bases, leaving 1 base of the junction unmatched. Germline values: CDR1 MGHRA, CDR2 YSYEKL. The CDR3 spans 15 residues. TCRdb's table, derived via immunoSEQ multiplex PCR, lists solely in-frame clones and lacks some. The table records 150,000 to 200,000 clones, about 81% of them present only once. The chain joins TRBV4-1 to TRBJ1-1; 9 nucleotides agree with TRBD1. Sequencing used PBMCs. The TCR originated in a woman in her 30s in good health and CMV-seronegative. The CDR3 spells CASSQTGGLNTEAFF. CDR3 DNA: TGCGCCAGCAGCCAAACAGGGGGCCTGAACACTGAAGCTTTCTTT.